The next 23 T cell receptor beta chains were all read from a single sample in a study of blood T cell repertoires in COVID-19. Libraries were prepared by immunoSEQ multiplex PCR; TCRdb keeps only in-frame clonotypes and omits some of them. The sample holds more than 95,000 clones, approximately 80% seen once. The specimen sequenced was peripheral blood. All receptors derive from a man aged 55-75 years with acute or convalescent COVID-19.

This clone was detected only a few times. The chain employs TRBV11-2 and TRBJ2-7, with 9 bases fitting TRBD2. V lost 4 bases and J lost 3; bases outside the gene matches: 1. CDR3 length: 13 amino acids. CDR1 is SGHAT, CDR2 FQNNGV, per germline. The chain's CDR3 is CASSWRGGYEQYF. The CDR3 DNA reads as TGTGCCAGCAGCTGGCGGGGGGGCTACGAGCAGTACTTC.

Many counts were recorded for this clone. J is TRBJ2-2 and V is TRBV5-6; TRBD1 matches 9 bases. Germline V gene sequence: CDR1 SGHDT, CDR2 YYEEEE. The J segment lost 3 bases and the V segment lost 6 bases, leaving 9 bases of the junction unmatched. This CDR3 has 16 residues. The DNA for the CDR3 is TGTGCCAGCACTCTGCCCGGGACAGGGCACACCGGGGAGCTGTTTTTT. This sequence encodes CASTLPGTGHTGELFF.

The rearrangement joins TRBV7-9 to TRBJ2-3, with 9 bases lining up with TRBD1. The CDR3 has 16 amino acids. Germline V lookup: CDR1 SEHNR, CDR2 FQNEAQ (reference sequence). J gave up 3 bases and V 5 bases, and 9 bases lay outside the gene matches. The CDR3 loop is CASSRPGTGSTDTQYF. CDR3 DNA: TGTGCCAGCAGCCGTCCCGGGACAGGGTCAACAGATACGCAGTATTTT.

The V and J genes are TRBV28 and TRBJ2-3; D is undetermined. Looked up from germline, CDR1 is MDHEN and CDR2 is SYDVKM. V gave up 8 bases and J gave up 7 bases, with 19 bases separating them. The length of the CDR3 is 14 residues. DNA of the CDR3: TGTGCCAGCGGCCCCCAGCTAGTGGTCAATACGCAGTATTTT. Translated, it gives CASGPQLVVNTQYF. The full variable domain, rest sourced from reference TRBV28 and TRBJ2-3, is DVKVTQSSRYLVKRTGEKVFLECVQDMDHENMFWYRQDPGLGLRLIYFSYDVKMKEKGDIPEGYSVSREKKERFSLILESASTNQTSMYLCASGPQLVVNTQYFGPGTRLTVL.

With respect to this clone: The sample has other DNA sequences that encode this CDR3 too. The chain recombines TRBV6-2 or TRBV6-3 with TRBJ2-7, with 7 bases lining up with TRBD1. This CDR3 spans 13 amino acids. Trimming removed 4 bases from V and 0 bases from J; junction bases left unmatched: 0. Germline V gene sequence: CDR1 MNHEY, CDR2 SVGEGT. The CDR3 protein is CASSWDSSYEQYV. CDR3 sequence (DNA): TGTGCCAGCAGTTGGGACAGCTCCTACGAGCAGTACGTC.

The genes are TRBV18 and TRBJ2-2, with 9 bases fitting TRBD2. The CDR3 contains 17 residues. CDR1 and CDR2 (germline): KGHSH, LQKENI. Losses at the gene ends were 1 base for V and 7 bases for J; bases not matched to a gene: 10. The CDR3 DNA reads TGTGCCAGCTCACCACGAGCGGGGGGCATCGACGGCGGGGAGCTGTTTTTT. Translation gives CASSPRAGGIDGGELFF.

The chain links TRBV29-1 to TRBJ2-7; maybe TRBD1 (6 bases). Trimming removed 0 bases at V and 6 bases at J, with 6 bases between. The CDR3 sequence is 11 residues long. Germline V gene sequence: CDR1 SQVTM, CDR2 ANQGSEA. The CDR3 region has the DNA TGCAGCGTTGAAGAGGACAGCGAGCAGTACGTC. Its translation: CSVEEDSEQYV.

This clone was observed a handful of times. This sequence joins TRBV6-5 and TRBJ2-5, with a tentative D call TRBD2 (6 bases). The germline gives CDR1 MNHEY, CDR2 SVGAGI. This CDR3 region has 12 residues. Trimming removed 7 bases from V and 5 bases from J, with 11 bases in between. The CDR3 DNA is TGTGCCAGCACCACAGGAGGGGAGACCCAGTACTTC. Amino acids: CASTTGGETQYF.

The CDR3, as DNA: TGTGCCAGCAGCTTCACCTGGACTGACAATGAGCAGTTCTTC. This translates into CASSFTWTDNEQFF. V gene TRBV28 combines with J gene TRBJ2-1; D is perhaps TRBD2 (5 bases). The CDR3 length is 14 residues. Looked up from germline, CDR1 is MDHEN and CDR2 is SYDVKM. Trimming removed 6 bases from V and 5 bases from J, with 14 bases in between.

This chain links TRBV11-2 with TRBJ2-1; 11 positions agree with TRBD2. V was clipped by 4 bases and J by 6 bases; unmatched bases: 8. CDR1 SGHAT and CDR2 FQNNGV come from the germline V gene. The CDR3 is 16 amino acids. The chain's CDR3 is CASSYLSGRVSNEQFF. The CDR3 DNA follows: TGTGCCAGCAGCTACCTTAGCGGGAGGGTGAGCAATGAGCAGTTCTTC.

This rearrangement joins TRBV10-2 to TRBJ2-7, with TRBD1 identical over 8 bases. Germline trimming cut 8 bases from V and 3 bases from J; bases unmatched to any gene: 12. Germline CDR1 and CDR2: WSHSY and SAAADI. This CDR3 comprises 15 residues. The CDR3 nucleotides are TGCGCCAGCTCTCACTGGGGACAGGCGCTCTACGAGCAGTACTTC. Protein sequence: CASSHWGQALYEQYF.

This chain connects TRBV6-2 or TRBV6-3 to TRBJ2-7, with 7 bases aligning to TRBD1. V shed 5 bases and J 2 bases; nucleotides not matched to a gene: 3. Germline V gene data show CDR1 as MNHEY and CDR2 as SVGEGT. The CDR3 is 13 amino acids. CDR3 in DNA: TGTGCCAGCAGTACGGGGACAGCCTACGAGCAGTACTTC. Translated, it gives CASSTGTAYEQYF.

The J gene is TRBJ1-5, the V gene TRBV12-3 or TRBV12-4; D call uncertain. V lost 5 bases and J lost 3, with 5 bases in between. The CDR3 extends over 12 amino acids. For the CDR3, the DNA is TGTGCCAGCAGTCCCTACAATCAGCCCCAGCATTTT. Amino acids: CASSPYNQPQHF.

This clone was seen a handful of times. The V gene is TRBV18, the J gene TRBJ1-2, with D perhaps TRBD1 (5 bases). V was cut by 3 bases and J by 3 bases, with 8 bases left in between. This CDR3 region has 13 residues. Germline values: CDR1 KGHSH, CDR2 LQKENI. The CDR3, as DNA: TGTGCCAGCTCACCGTCACAGGACTATGGCTACACCTTC. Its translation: CASSPSQDYGYTF.

DNA for the CDR3: TGTGCCACCAGTGAATCCGGGACAGCCGGAAACACCATATATTTT. Protein: CATSESGTAGNTIYF. The chain is built from TRBV24-1 and TRBJ1-3; 7 nucleotides agree with TRBD1. J gave up 4 bases and V 4 bases, and 6 bases lay outside the gene matches. The CDR3 loop spans 15 amino acids. Germline lookup yields CDR1 KGHDR and CDR2 SFDVKD.

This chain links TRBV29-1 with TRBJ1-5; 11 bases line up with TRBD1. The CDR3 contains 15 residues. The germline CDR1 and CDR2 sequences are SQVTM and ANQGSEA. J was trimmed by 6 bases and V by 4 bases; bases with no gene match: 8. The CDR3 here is CSVGGGTGGSQPQHF. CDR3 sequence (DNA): TGCAGCGTTGGCGGGGGGACAGGGGGTTCTCAGCCCCAGCATTTT.

The chain's CDR3 is CASSLFGGKPDTQYF. CDR3 in DNA: TGTGCCAGCAGTTTATTCGGGGGGAAACCGGATACGCAGTATTTT. The chain couples TRBV27 to TRBJ2-3, with TRBD2 matching 7 bases. Germline lookup yields CDR1 MNHEY and CDR2 SMNVEV (reference sequence). This CDR3 is built from 15 residues. V was clipped by 1 base and J by 6 bases; unmatched bases: 7.

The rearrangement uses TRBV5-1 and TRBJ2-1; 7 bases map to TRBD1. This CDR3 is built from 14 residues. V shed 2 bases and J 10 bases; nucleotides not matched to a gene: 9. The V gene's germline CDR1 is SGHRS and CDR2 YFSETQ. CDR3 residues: CASSFNRGEGEQFF. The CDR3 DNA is TGCGCCAGCAGCTTCAACAGGGGAGAGGGGGAGCAGTTCTTC. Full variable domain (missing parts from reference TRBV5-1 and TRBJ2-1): KAGVTQTPRYLIKTRGQQVTLSCSPISGHRSVSWYQQTPGQGLQFLFEYFSETQRNKGNFPGRFSGRQFSNSRSEMNVSTLELGDSALYLCASSFNRGEGEQFFGPGTRLTVL.

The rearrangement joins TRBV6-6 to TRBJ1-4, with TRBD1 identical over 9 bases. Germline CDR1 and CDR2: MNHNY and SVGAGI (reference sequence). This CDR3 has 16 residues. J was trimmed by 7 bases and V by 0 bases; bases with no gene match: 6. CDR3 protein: CASSYSGQGRGEKLFF. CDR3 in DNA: TGTGCCAGCAGTTACTCGGGACAGGGCCGGGGTGAAAAACTGTTTTTT.

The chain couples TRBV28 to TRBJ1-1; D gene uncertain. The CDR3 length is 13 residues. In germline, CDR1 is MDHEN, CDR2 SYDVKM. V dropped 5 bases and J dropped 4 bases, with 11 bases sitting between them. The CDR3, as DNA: TGTGCCAGCAGTGCAGGTGGAAGCACTGAAGCTTTCTTT. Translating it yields CASSAGGSTEAFF.

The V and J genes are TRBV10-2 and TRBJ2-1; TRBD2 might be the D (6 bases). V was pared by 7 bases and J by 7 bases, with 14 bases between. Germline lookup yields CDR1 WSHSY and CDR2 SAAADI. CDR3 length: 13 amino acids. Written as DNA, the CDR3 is TGCGCCAGCAACAACGGGAGAAGTAATGAGCAGTTCTTC. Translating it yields CASNNGRSNEQFF.

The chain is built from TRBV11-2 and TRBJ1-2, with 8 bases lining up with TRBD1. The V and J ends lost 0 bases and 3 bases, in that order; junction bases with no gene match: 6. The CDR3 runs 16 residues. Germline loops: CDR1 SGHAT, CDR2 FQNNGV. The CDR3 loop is CASSLDSGGAYYGYTF. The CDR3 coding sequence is TGTGCCAGCAGCTTAGATTCAGGGGGCGCTTACTATGGCTACACCTTC.

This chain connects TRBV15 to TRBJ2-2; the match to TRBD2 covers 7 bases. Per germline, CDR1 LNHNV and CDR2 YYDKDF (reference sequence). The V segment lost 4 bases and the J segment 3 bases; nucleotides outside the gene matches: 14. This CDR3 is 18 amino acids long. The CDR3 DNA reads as TGTGCCACCAGCACACCCCAGCCGATTGGGGGGGACACCGGGGAGCTGTTTTTT. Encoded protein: CATSTPQPIGGDTGELFF.